A selection of T cell receptor beta chains follows, all from one sample in a study of CD8 T cells in Susac syndrome. MiXCR was run by TCRdb on the immunoSEQ multiplex PCR reads, yielding one entry per CDR3 protein. The sample gives more than 100,000 distinct CDR3 sequences, 80% of which show up once; about 0.51% is in the top ten. The sequenced material came from CD8+ T cells from PBMCs. The receptors derive from a human donor with multiple sclerosis. Each CDR3 is given without its conserved first and last residue.

v_call	cdr3_aa
TRBV28	ASSLWDRGQEQY
TRBV5-4	ASSLAGANTEAF
TRBV7-2	ASSFNRAAF
TRBV10-3	AIGDRAVSTEAF
TRBV12-3/TRBV12-4	ASSPEGFGYT
TRBV7-9	ASSSDRVWDEQF
TRBV7-3	ASSLSLLNEQF
TRBV20-1	SARVVGEIHNEQF
TRBV28	ASSLFVVNTEAF
TRBV5-4	ASSPPSAGGVQETQY
TRBV6-4	ASSSDRGYEQY
TRBV7-9	ASSPRGAAEAF
TRBV9	ASSARNQETQY
TRBV29-1	SVEGDPYEQY
TRBV5-6	ASSNQNRGEAF
TRBV20-1	SAPRALTNEQF
TRBV5-6	ASSLGYRGTGYSPLH
TRBV29-1	SAPDIYGYT
TRBV6-1	ASIGQADGYT
TRBV7-9	ASSPGPPDTEAF
TRBV13	ASSSTSGGLIEQF
TRBV30	AWGGTGSGNTIY
TRBV7-9	ASSQQVSGSADTQY
TRBV6-5	ASTTAGGTYEQY
TRBV15	ATSSGRAGEKLF
TRBV3-1	ASSHHPGYLTEETQY
TRBV6-2/TRBV6-3	ASSPPTSGANVLT
TRBV5-1	ASSFRGERDTQY
TRBV7-2	ASSLGGGWVLGGELF